This entry is about one T cell receptor beta chain. Its antigen is as yet unknown. The data stem from a study of a mutant IDH1 vaccine in newly diagnosed glioma. The wider study: The first vaccination came 4-6 weeks after radiotherapy alone, or with temozolomide cycles. Patients had received radiotherapy, temozolomide, or both previously, most receiving both. Regarding the study as a whole: Any relationship between pseudoprogression and changes in top peripheral T cell clonotypes seemed absent.

The assay was immunoSEQ multiplex PCR, and TCRdb's table has in-frame clones only and misses some. The table has tens of thousands of clones, around 91% seen once; the top ten hold about a fifth. Time point given: week 11, during vaccination. Vaccinated patients received 300 ug of mutant IDH1 20-mer peptide per dose, with topical imiquimod. Donors had new WHO grade 3 or 4 IDH1-mutant, ATRX-lost astrocytomas. J lost 9 bases, V lost 5 bases, and 14 bases had no gene match. Per germline, CDR1 LGHNT and CDR2 FRNRAP. CDR3 length equals 17 residues. This chain connects TRBV12-5 to TRBJ2-1; 12 bases agree with TRBD2. This TCR came from a man between 18 and 35 years old with glioma. The sequencing used PBMCs, collected from a glioma patient whose treatment included an IDH1 peptide vaccine. CDR3 protein: CASGPPDRLAGGPEQFF. DNA for the CDR3: TGTGCTAGTGGTCCCCCCGATCGGCTAGCGGGAGGGCCTGAGCAGTTCTTC.